The 26 T cell receptor beta chains reported below all come from one sample, sequenced in a study of shared clonotypes between healthy human individuals. CD45RO-negative, CCR7-selected cells formed the naive CD8 fraction, which excluded terminally differentiated effector memory CD45RA+ cells. Generated by immunoSEQ multiplex PCR, the TCRdb table keeps only in-frame clones and is missing some. The data contain about 2.2 million clones, over 85% of them singletons. The sequenced material came from naive CD8+ T cells from PBMCs. These receptors all stem from a man younger than 35 in good health. Some clones in this sample may be carry-over from other donors' samples.

This clone is a singleton in its sample. The chain joins TRBV19 to TRBJ2-2, with TRBD2 matching 13 bases. CDR1 and CDR2 from the germline V gene are LNHDA and SQIVND (reference sequence). Germline trimming cut 6 bases from V and 4 bases from J; bases unmatched to any gene: 8. The CDR3 totals 17 residues. CDR3 sequence (DNA): TGTGCCAGTAGGAACCGACTAGCGGGAGGCCTCACCGGGGAGCTGTTTTTT. Its translation is CASRNRLAGGLTGELFF. Looking up the rest from reference TRBV19 and TRBJ2-2 gives the full variable domain: DGGITQSPKYLFRKEGQNVTLSCEQNLNHDAMYWYRQDPGQGLRLIYYSQIVNDFQKGDIAEGYSVSREKKESFPLTVTSAQKNPTAFYLCASRNRLAGGLTGELFFGEGSRLTVL.

The rearrangement uses TRBV5-1 and TRBJ2-7; D remains ambiguous. CDR1 is SGHRS, CDR2 YFSETQ, per germline. This CDR3 has 12 amino acids. With 3 bases removed from V and 3 bases from J, the gap between germline ends came to 7 bases. The CDR3 nucleotides read TGCGCCAGCAGCTCCGACAACTACGAGCAGTACTTC. As protein: CASSSDNYEQYF.

In nucleotides, the CDR3 is TGCGCCAGCAGCCCATCTAGGACGGAGGCCTACGAGCAGTACTTC. Its protein product is CASSPSRTEAYEQYF. The J gene is TRBJ2-7, the V gene TRBV5-1, with D possibly matching TRBD2 (5 bases). The CDR3 is 15 amino acids. Germline CDR1 SGHRS, CDR2 YFSETQ. Between the trimmed V and J ends, which lost 4 bases and 2 bases, there was a span of 16 bases.

The chain carries TRBV2 and TRBJ1-3; possibly TRBD1 for D (6 bases). The germline V gene encodes CDR1 SNHLY and CDR2 FYNNEI. The CDR3 is 14 residues long. Between the trimmed V and J ends, which lost 6 bases and 0 bases, there was a span of 9 bases. The CDR3 DNA sequence: TGTGCCAGCAGAGAACAGGGCTCTGGAAACACCATATATTTT. Translating it yields CASREQGSGNTIYF.

The chain links TRBV6-6 to TRBJ2-7, with 7 bases identical to TRBD2. The CDR3 covers 15 residues. Losses at the gene ends were 0 bases for V and 4 bases for J; bases not matched to a gene: 6. Germline lookup yields CDR1 MNHNY and CDR2 SVGAGI (reference sequence). The CDR3 region is CASSYSGGRGYEQYF. The CDR3 DNA follows: TGTGCCAGCAGTTACTCAGGCGGGAGAGGGTACGAGCAGTACTTC.

This clone appeared once. Other nucleotide sequences from this sample produce the same CDR3. The chain links TRBV9 to TRBJ1-5, with D uncertain. The germline V and J ends were trimmed by 0 bases and 0 bases, with 4 bases remaining between them. Germline CDR1 and CDR2: SGDLS and YYNGEE. This CDR3 has 14 residues. The CDR3 DNA is TGTGCCAGCAGCGTAGGTAATAGCAATCAGCCCCAGCATTTT. Its protein is CASSVGNSNQPQHF.

The J gene is TRBJ1-5, the V gene TRBV29-1; 7 nucleotides align to TRBD1. The J segment lost 0 bases and the V segment lost 3 bases, leaving 2 bases of the junction unmatched. The CDR3 loop spans 14 amino acids. Germline values: CDR1 SQVTM, CDR2 ANQGSEA. The CDR3 protein is CSVDTGVSNQPQHF. CDR3 bases: TGCAGCGTTGATACAGGGGTTAGCAATCAGCCCCAGCATTTT.

This clone was counted once. This sequence joins TRBV7-9 and TRBJ1-2; D might be TRBD1 (5 bases). The CDR3 loop spans 15 amino acids. Looked up from germline, CDR1 is SEHNR and CDR2 is FQNEAQ (reference sequence). Trimming cost V 1 base and J 7 bases, with 16 bases left between them. CDR3 nucleotide sequence: TGTGCCAGCAGCTTAGGAGGTTACGGGGGTGGTGGCTACACCTTC. Translating gives CASSLGGYGGGGYTF.

The DNA for the CDR3 is TGTGCCAGCAGTGATCTGTCGCGGCTAGCGGGTTCCTACGAGCAGTACTTC. Translating it yields CASSDLSRLAGSYEQYF. The chain is built from TRBV2 and TRBJ2-7; 8 bases fit TRBD2. The CDR3 runs 17 residues. The germline V gene encodes CDR1 SNHLY and CDR2 FYNNEI. Losses at the gene ends were 3 bases for V and 1 base for J; bases not matched to a gene: 11.

The rearrangement joins TRBV19 to TRBJ1-1, with D possibly being TRBD1 (6 bases). CDR3 length: 14 amino acids. Trimming took 9 bases from V and 8 from J, leaving 22 bases between them. Germline values: CDR1 LNHDA, CDR2 SQIVND (reference sequence). In DNA form, the CDR3 reads TGTGCCAGCAGGGGATCCCCCCTGGAAATCGAAGCTTTCTTT. It codes for CASRGSPLEIEAFF.

The CDR3 protein is CAGRRTSFSTEAFF. The CDR3 DNA reads TGTGCCGGCCGACGGACGTCTTTTTCGACTGAAGCTTTCTTT. This chain uses TRBV6-1 with TRBJ1-1; the D is unclear. CDR3 length: 14 amino acids. The ends were cut back, 11 bases at V and 5 bases at J, with 21 bases in the middle. Germline CDR1 and CDR2: MNHNS and SASEGT.

The V and J genes are TRBV13 and TRBJ2-2; TRBD1 matches at 8 bases. J lost 4 bases, V lost 5 bases, and 27 bases had no gene match. Germline loops: CDR1 PRHDT, CDR2 FYEKMQ (reference sequence). The CDR3 is 22 amino acids. CDR3 loop: CASSPFRLGGQAAQGGTGELFF. In DNA, the CDR3 is TGTGCCAGCAGCCCCTTTCGGCTTGGGGGACAGGCTGCGCAGGGGGGCACCGGGGAGCTGTTTTTT.

This sequence joins TRBV6-6 and TRBJ2-7, with TRBD1 matching 7 bases. The CDR3 runs to 13 residues. After removal of 0 bases from V and 5 bases from J, the junction contained 1 base not matched to a gene. In germline, CDR1 is MNHNY, CDR2 SVGAGI (reference sequence). The CDR3 is CASSYSGGNEQYF. CDR3 coding DNA: TGTGCCAGCAGTTACTCAGGGGGCAACGAGCAGTACTTC.

J is TRBJ1-3 and V is TRBV9; no firm D call. Per germline, CDR1 SGDLS and CDR2 YYNGEE. V lost 3 bases and J lost 4, with 14 bases in between. This CDR3 has 15 amino acids. The CDR3 bases are TGTGCCAGCAGCGAGACTTCCTGGGAAGGAAACACCATATATTTT. Translated, it gives CASSETSWEGNTIYF.

This clone was recorded once. The genes are TRBV9 and TRBJ1-4; 9 bases match TRBD1. The germline V gene encodes CDR1 SGDLS and CDR2 YYNGEE. This CDR3 has 15 amino acids. Trimming took 5 bases from V and 7 from J; bases not matched to a gene: 9. The CDR3 nucleotides are TGTGCCAGCAGTGCCTCCGGGACAGGGCTTGAAAAACTGTTTTTT. This codes for CASSASGTGLEKLFF. The full variable domain, its missing parts supplied by reference TRBV9 and TRBJ1-4, is DSGVTQTPKHLITATGQRVTLRCSPRSGDLSVYWYQQSLDQGLQFLIQYYNGEERAKGNILERFSAQQFPDLHSELNLSSLELGDSALYFCASSASGTGLEKLFFGSGTQLSVL.

This rearrangement joins TRBV30 to TRBJ1-1; possibly TRBD1 for D (5 bases). The CDR3 sequence is 14 residues long. CDR1 GTSNPN and CDR2 SVGIG come from the germline V gene (reference sequence). Trimming pared 3 bases from V and 8 bases from J, leaving 19 bases between. The CDR3 loop reads CAWRRRVEGREAFF. The CDR3 nucleotides are TGTGCCTGGAGAAGACGTGTAGAGGGGAGGGAAGCTTTCTTT.

The V and J genes are TRBV7-4 and TRBJ2-7, with 7 positions matching TRBD2. The CDR3 is 15 residues long. V lost 1 base and J lost 3; bases outside the gene matches: 6. Germline V gene sequence: CDR1 SGHVT, CDR2 SQSDAQ. CDR3 DNA sequence: TGTGCCAGCAGCTTAGGCCTAGCGGAGTTCTACGAGCAGTACTTC. It encodes CASSLGLAEFYEQYF.

This clone was counted a single time. This chain joins TRBV7-3 and TRBJ2-1; 10 bases match TRBD2. The CDR3 totals 18 residues. J lost 3 bases, V lost 5 bases, and 13 bases had no gene match. Per the germline V gene, CDR1 is SGHTA and CDR2 is FQGTGA. In DNA, the CDR3 is TGTGCCAGCAGCCCTTATGTAGCGGGAGGCCCCCTCTACAATGAGCAGTTCTTC. Protein product: CASSPYVAGGPLYNEQFF.

Comment on this clone: The same CDR3 also results from other DNA sequences found in this sample. The V and J genes are TRBV5-1 and TRBJ2-7, with a possible D match to TRBD2 (5 bases). Trimming took off 0 bases at V and 7 bases at J, with 8 bases between the two ends. Germline values: CDR1 SGHRS, CDR2 YFSETQ. This CDR3 is built from 12 residues. CDR3 sequence reads: CASSLGPGEQYF. The CDR3 coding sequence is TGCGCCAGCAGCTTGGGTCCGGGGGAGCAGTACTTC. Using reference TRBV5-1 and TRBJ2-7 for the parts outside the CDR3, the full variable domain is KAGVTQTPRYLIKTRGQQVTLSCSPISGHRSVSWYQQTPGQGLQFLFEYFSETQRNKGNFPGRFSGRQFSNSRSEMNVSTLELGDSALYLCASSLGPGEQYFGPGTRLTVT.

Written as DNA, the CDR3 is TGTGCCAGCACAATCATGGCCAACACCGGGGAGCTGTTTTTT. It is translated as CASTIMANTGELFF. The chain employs TRBV28 and TRBJ2-2; D gene uncertain. This CDR3 has 14 residues. The germline V and J ends were trimmed by 7 bases and 2 bases, with 11 bases remaining between them. Germline assignment: CDR1 MDHEN and CDR2 SYDVKM.

Comment on this clone: The same CDR3 can be traced to other DNA sequences in this sample. The rearrangement links TRBV9 to TRBJ2-7; the D call may be TRBD1 or TRBD2 (5 bases each). The CDR3 has 13 residues. Germline V gene lookup returns CDR1 SGDLS and CDR2 YYNGEE. The V end lost 0 bases, the J end lost 5 bases, and 9 bases lay between the germline ends. The CDR3 DNA reads as TGTGCCAGCAGCGTAGGGGACGGGCACGAGCAGTACTTC. Its translation: CASSVGDGHEQYF.

A note on this clone: Other DNA sequences in the same sample also yield this CDR3. The gene calls are TRBV10-3 and TRBJ2-2; D is uncertain. Germline loops: CDR1 ENHRY, CDR2 SYGVKD. This CDR3 contains 14 residues. The germline V and J ends were trimmed by 0 bases and 4 bases, with 6 bases remaining between them. The CDR3 here is CAISESGITGELFF. DNA of the CDR3: TGTGCCATCAGTGAGTCGGGGATCACCGGGGAGCTGTTTTTT.

The rearrangement joins TRBV7-2 to TRBJ2-3, with D possibly being TRBD2 (6 bases). The V end was cut by 6 bases, the J end by 2 bases, with 18 bases between. Germline V gene sequence: CDR1 SGHTA, CDR2 FQGNSA. The CDR3 length is 16 residues. The CDR3 region is CASRSRAGIFTDTQYF. The CDR3 DNA sequence: TGTGCCAGCAGATCAAGGGCGGGAATTTTCACAGATACGCAGTATTTT.

The genes are TRBV19 and TRBJ1-1; possibly TRBD1 for D (6 bases). Trimming left V 7 bases short and J 9 bases short, with 9 bases between. Germline V gene lookup returns CDR1 LNHDA and CDR2 SQIVND (reference sequence). The length of the CDR3 is 10 residues. In DNA, the CDR3 is TGTGCCAGTAAAGGGACAAAAGCTTTCTTT. Its translation is CASKGTKAFF.

The gene calls are TRBV27 and TRBJ1-5; a possible D gene is TRBD1 (5 bases). The CDR3 is 18 amino acids. The germline V and J ends were trimmed by 5 bases and 5 bases, with 25 bases remaining between them. Germline CDR1 reads MNHEY; CDR2 reads SMNVEV (reference sequence). CDR3 region: CASSPRVRGYREDQPQHF. CDR3 bases: TGTGCCAGCAGTCCTAGGGTGAGGGGATATAGGGAAGATCAGCCCCAGCATTTT.

V usage is TRBV29-1 and J usage is TRBJ2-5; 10 bases agree with TRBD2. The CDR3 spans 14 residues. In germline, CDR1 is SQVTM, CDR2 ANQGSEA. V trimming: 6 bases; J trimming: 4 bases; junction bases outside the gene matches: 8. The CDR3 nucleotides are TGCAGCGTAGGACTAGCGGCCCCCGCAGAGACCCAGTACTTC. This codes for CSVGLAAPAETQYF.